This T cell receptor (beta chain) was sequenced in a study of T cells in Graves' hyperthyroidism and ophthalmopathy. This clonotype was detected many times. Its antigen is unknown. Regarding the study as a whole: Ophthalmopathy prediction by the model preceded onset by a median roughly 6 months. Appearing also in blood were most of the thyroid clonotypes expanded above 0.001.

Out of less than 12 ml of fresh peripheral blood came the PBMCs. TCR beta CDR3 regions were amplified from RNA transcripts. In the first-round RT-PCR of the TCR CDR3, the HTBI primer set was used. TCRdb recomputed calls from the multiplex PCR reads with MiXCR, one row per CDR3 protein. This table holds approximately 420,000 distinct CDR3 sequences, approximately 13% found once. CDR3 length: 14 amino acids. Trimming took 2 bases from V and 1 from J, leaving 8 bases between them. This TCR came from a woman younger than 30 with Graves' hyperthyroidism. This chain links TRBV12-3 or TRBV12-4 with TRBJ2-5; D remains unclear. The sample comprised blood. The CDR3 DNA follows: TGTGCCAGCAGTTTAATGCGACCCCAAGAGACCCAGTACTTC. Amino acids: CASSLMRPQETQYF.